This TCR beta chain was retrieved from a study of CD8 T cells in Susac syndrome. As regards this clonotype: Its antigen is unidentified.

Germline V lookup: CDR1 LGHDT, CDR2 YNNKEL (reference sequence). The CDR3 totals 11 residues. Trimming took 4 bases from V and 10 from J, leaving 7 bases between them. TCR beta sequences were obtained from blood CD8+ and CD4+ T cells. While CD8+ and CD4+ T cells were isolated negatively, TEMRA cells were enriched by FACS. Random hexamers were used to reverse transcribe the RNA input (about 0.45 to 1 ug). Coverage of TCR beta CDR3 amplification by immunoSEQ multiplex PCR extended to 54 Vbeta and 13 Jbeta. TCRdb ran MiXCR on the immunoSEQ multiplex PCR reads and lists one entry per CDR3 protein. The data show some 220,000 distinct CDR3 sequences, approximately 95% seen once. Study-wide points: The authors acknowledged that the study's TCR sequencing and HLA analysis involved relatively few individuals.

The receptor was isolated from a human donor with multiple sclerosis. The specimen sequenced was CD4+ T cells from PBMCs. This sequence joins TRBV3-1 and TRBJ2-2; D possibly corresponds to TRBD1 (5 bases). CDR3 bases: TGTGCCAGCAGCCGGGGCGCGGAGCTGTTTTTT. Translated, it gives CASSRGAELFF.